The present T cell receptor (beta chain) was sequenced within a study of graft-versus-host responses after intestinal transplantation. Looking at the study overall: Recipients had multivisceral, liver-intestinal, or isolated intestinal transplants.

Sequencing was performed with immunoSEQ multiplex PCR; in TCRdb, only in-frame clones are kept and a portion is missing. The sample shows some 7,000 clones, around 30% of them seen only once. Study-wide results and limits: Detection of GvH clones occurred in recipient marrow, and some had their first appearance in ileum or blood.

The sample holds one count of this clone. V was cut by 0 bases and J by 5 bases, with 18 bases left in between. The CDR3 has 16 residues. Responder cells labeled with CFSE (around 200,000) were co-plated with irradiated stimulator cells labeled with violet dye (around 200,000). The origin of this receptor is a human patient who was an organ donor for intestinal transplantation. Material: alloreactive CD8+ T cells from a mixed lymphocyte reaction culture, obtained before transplantation. This sample's subset: CFSE-low proliferating T cells sorted from approximately 6-day pre-transplant mixed lymphocyte reaction (GvH or HvG direction). V and J are TRBV5-3 and TRBJ2-7, with D maybe TRBD2 (6 bases). TRBV5-3 is classed as an ORF, of uncertain function. Here the CDR3 reads CARSLGTNREFHEQYF. The CDR3 DNA follows: TGTGCCAGAAGCTTGGGGACTAACCGGGAGTTCCACGAGCAGTACTTC.